Below are 12 T cell receptor beta chains sequenced from a single sample in a study of blood T cell repertoires in COVID-19. Some clones are missing from TCRdb's copy, which holds only in-frame ones; the method was immunoSEQ multiplex PCR. The sample holds 270,000 or so clones, more than 70% seen once. The sequenced sample consisted of peripheral blood. These TCRs come from a woman younger than 30 with acute or convalescent COVID-19.

The V gene is TRBV10-3, the J gene TRBJ2-5; 7 positions agree with TRBD2. From germline, CDR1 is ENHRY and CDR2 SYGVKD. This CDR3 contains 15 residues. V lost 3 bases to trimming and J lost 3 bases; unmatched junction nucleotides: 7. The CDR3 nucleotides are TGTGCCATCAGTGACCCCAGGGAGGGTAAAGAGACCCAGTACTTC. Residues: CAISDPREGKETQYF.

V and J are TRBV29-1 and TRBJ2-3; TRBD2 agrees at 13 bases. V shed 5 bases and J 0 bases; nucleotides not matched to a gene: 5. Germline CDR1 is SQVTM and CDR2 is ANQGSEA. CDR3 length: 16 residues. The CDR3 DNA reads TGCAGCGTTCAGGGACTAGCGGGAAAAAGCACAGATACGCAGTATTTT. Translated: CSVQGLAGKSTDTQYF.

The V call is TRBV20-1, the J call TRBJ2-3, with TRBD1 identical over 9 bases. The germline CDR1 and CDR2 sequences are DFQATT and SNEGSKA (reference sequence). With V trimmed by 3 bases and J by 14 bases, 6 bases remained unmatched. CDR3 length: 11 amino acids. CDR3 DNA sequence: TGCAGTGCTAGCGGGACAGGGCCCTTGTATTTT. Residues: CSASGTGPLYF.

The rearrangement uses TRBV7-2 and TRBJ1-2; the D is unclear. The CDR3 is 15 amino acids. CDR1 SGHTA and CDR2 FQGNSA come from the germline V gene. The germline V and J ends were trimmed by 0 bases and 3 bases, with 11 bases remaining between them. As DNA, the CDR3 is TGTGCCAGCAGCTTAGCGGAGGGTAGGTACTATGGCTACACCTTC. This translates into CASSLAEGRYYGYTF. Drawing the rest from reference TRBV7-2 and TRBJ1-2, the complete variable domain is GAGVSQSPSNKVTEKGKDVELRCDPISGHTALYWYRQSLGQGLEFLIYFQGNSAPDKSGLPSDRFSAERTGGSVSTLTIQRTQQEDSAVYLCASSLAEGRYYGYTFGSGTRLTVV.

The chain links TRBV6-5 to TRBJ1-4; TRBD1 aligns across 7 bases. This CDR3 has 14 residues. Germline CDR1 reads MNHEY; CDR2 reads SVGAGI. V lost 5 bases and J lost 8; bases outside the gene matches: 8. Written as DNA, the CDR3 is TGTGCCAGCAGTCCAGACTGGGACAGCGAAAAACTGTTTTTT. Its translation is CASSPDWDSEKLFF.

Concerning this clone: This same CDR3 is encoded by further DNA sequences in the sample. This chain links TRBV5-1 with TRBJ2-5, with 13 bases fitting TRBD2. The length of the CDR3 is 14 residues. CDR1 is SGHRS, CDR2 YFSETQ, per germline. Trimming at V came to 4 bases and at J to 5 bases, leaving 2 bases not matched to a gene. The CDR3 region has the DNA TGCGCCAGCAGCCTGGGACTAGCGGGGGAGACCCAGTACTTC. Its translation is CASSLGLAGETQYF. The variable domain in full, with the rest retrieved from reference TRBV5-1 and TRBJ2-5, is KAGVTQTPRYLIKTRGQQVTLSCSPISGHRSVSWYQQTPGQGLQFLFEYFSETQRNKGNFPGRFSGRQFSNSRSEMNVSTLELGDSALYLCASSLGLAGETQYFGPGTRLLVL.

The count of this clone is one. This chain connects TRBV11-2 to TRBJ2-2, with D tentatively TRBD2 (5 bases). The CDR3 has 14 residues. V dropped 3 bases and J dropped 7 bases, with 12 bases sitting between them. Per germline, CDR1 SGHAT and CDR2 FQNNGV. The CDR3 bases are TGTGCCAGCAGCTTCGCCGGACTGGTCGGGGAGCTGTTTTTT. This sequence encodes CASSFAGLVGELFF.

V is TRBV3-1 (or the pseudogene TRBV3-2) and J is TRBJ2-5; D unresolved. The germline gives CDR1 LGHDT, CDR2 YNNKEL (reference sequence). V was cut by 0 bases and J by 5 bases, with 13 bases left in between. The CDR3 totals 15 residues. CDR3 bases: TGTGCCAGCAGCCAAGATTACGTTCCCGGGGAGACCCAGTACTTC. Translating gives CASSQDYVPGETQYF.

V is TRBV6-2 or TRBV6-3 and J is TRBJ1-2, with TRBD1 matching over 8 bases. CDR1 and CDR2 from the germline V gene are MNHEY and SVGEGT. With 0 bases clipped from V and 4 bases from J, the junction kept 10 bases outside the gene matches. The length of the CDR3 is 17 residues. CDR3 nucleotide sequence: TGTGCCAGCAGTTACTCGGCAGGGGGCCTTATCTTCTATGGCTACACCTTC. Protein: CASSYSAGGLIFYGYTF.

This rearrangement joins TRBV5-1 to TRBJ2-1; D might be TRBD2 (6 bases). Germline V CDR1 and CDR2: SGHRS, YFSETQ. The CDR3 loop spans 15 amino acids. Trimming took off 2 bases at V and 4 bases at J, with 13 bases between the two ends. The CDR3 loop is CASSLFAGTYNEQFF. The CDR3 DNA reads as TGCGCCAGCAGCTTATTTGCGGGAACTTACAATGAGCAGTTCTTC.

The V gene is TRBV5-5, the J gene TRBJ2-7, with no clear D. CDR1 is SGHKS, CDR2 YYEKEE, per germline (reference sequence). The CDR3 spans 15 residues. The V and J ends lost 1 base and 0 bases respectively, with 11 bases between them. The CDR3 DNA follows: TGTGCCAGCAGCTTGTACTTTTCGAGCTCCTACGAGCAGTACTTC. Its translation is CASSLYFSSSYEQYF.

V is TRBV15 and J is TRBJ1-2; unclear D gene. Deletions cut 5 bases from V and 7 bases from J, with 17 bases between. CDR3 length equals 14 residues. Germline CDR1 LNHNV, CDR2 YYDKDF (reference sequence). CDR3 bases: TGTGCCACCAGCCCTCTCTCGGCAGCAGGTGGCTACACCTTC. Protein product: CATSPLSAAGGYTF.